One and the same sample provided the 17 T cell receptor beta chains below, sequenced in a study of T cell responses to AZD1222 COVID-19 vaccine. Assay: immunoSEQ multiplex PCR; the TCRdb copy retains only in-frame clones and omits some. The sample has about 86,000 clones, around nine tenths seen once. Source: peripheral blood, taken 28 days after the second AZD1222 dose. Source of these receptors: an adult who received the AZD1222 COVID-19 vaccine.

The V call is TRBV6-5, the J call TRBJ1-2, with D perhaps TRBD1 (6 bases). The CDR3 is 15 residues long. Trimming removed 3 bases from V and 4 bases from J, with 15 bases in between. Germline V gene lookup returns CDR1 MNHEY and CDR2 SVGAGI. The CDR3 region has the DNA TGTGCCAGCAGTTATCAAGGTGTGGGGGCCTATGGCTACACCTTC. Its translation is CASSYQGVGAYGYTF.

J is TRBJ1-5 and V is TRBV4-3; D unresolved. Per germline, CDR1 LGHNA and CDR2 YSLEER. This CDR3 has 14 amino acids. V lost 0 bases and J 13 bases, leaving 16 bases between the germline ends. The CDR3 sequence: CASSQDLSASPQHF. DNA for the CDR3: TGCGCCAGCAGCCAAGATCTATCGGCCTCCCCTCAGCATTTT.

V gene TRBV14 combines with J gene TRBJ1-2; D ambiguous. The V and J ends lost 0 bases and 0 bases respectively, with 8 bases between them. CDR3 size: 15 residues. The germline V gene encodes CDR1 SGHDN and CDR2 FVKESK. The CDR3: CASSQDASANYGYTF. CDR3 nucleotide sequence: TGTGCCAGCAGCCAAGATGCCTCCGCTAACTATGGCTACACCTTC.

The chain employs TRBV7-2 and TRBJ2-7; 7 nucleotides match TRBD2. V dropped 3 bases and J dropped 5; count of bases not matched to a gene: 10. Germline CDR1 reads SGHTA; CDR2 reads FQGNSA. The CDR3 has 15 residues. In DNA, the CDR3 is TGTGCCAGCAGCTTGGGGGGAGCGGGGCCAGACGAGCAGTACTTC. This codes for CASSLGGAGPDEQYF.

The gene calls are TRBV9 and TRBJ2-1; perhaps TRBD2 as D (5 bases). CDR1 and CDR2 from the germline V gene are SGDLS and YYNGEE. V lost 2 bases, J lost 5 bases, and 17 bases lay in between. The CDR3 covers 16 residues. The CDR3 sequence is CASSVPSSRGDNEQFF. The CDR3 DNA is TGTGCCAGCAGCGTTCCTAGCTCAAGAGGCGACAATGAGCAGTTCTTC.

This rearrangement joins TRBV4-2 to TRBJ1-4, with D perhaps matching TRBD1 (6 bases). Deletions cut 0 bases from V and 8 bases from J, with 16 bases between. The V gene's germline CDR1 is LGHNA and CDR2 YNFKEQ. The CDR3 is made up of 16 amino acids. The CDR3 sequence: CASSQEEAGAKEKLFF. DNA for the CDR3: TGTGCCAGCAGCCAAGAAGAGGCAGGGGCGAAAGAAAAACTGTTTTTT.

This clone is a singleton in its sample. The chain carries TRBV25-1 and TRBJ2-2; 9 nucleotides match TRBD2. Germline values: CDR1 MGHDK, CDR2 SYGVNS. Trimming removed 2 bases from V and 0 bases from J; junction bases left unmatched: 1. CDR3 size: 16 residues. Here the CDR3 DNA reads TGTGCCAGCAGTGAACGCGGGAGGGCGAACACCGGGGAGCTGTTTTTT. It is translated as CASSERGRANTGELFF.

V and J are TRBV7-2 and TRBJ2-7; D may be TRBD2 (6 bases). The ends were cut back, 1 base at V and 0 bases at J, with 10 bases in the middle. In germline, CDR1 is SGHTA, CDR2 FQGNSA. CDR3 size: 15 residues. The CDR3 nucleotides read TGTGCCAGCAGCTTAGGCGGGGCGAGCTCCTACGAGCAGTACTTC. This sequence encodes CASSLGGASSYEQYF.

The gene calls are TRBV25-1 and TRBJ2-3; 8 bases map to TRBD2. This CDR3 region has 15 residues. The J segment lost 6 bases and the V segment lost 2 bases, leaving 7 bases of the junction unmatched. Germline V gene lookup returns CDR1 MGHDK and CDR2 SYGVNS. CDR3 loop: CASSETGRAGDTQYF. The CDR3 bases are TGTGCCAGCAGTGAAACCGGGAGGGCTGGGGATACGCAGTATTTT.

The chain uses TRBV4-2 and TRBJ1-1; D ambiguous. Germline assignment: CDR1 LGHNA and CDR2 YNFKEQ. This CDR3 contains 15 residues. V lost 0 bases, J lost 1 base, and 9 bases lay in between. This CDR3 reads CASSQDKFRNTEAFF. CDR3 DNA sequence: TGTGCCAGCAGCCAAGATAAATTCCGGAACACTGAAGCTTTCTTT.

This sequence joins TRBV28 and TRBJ2-3; 13 nucleotides line up with TRBD2. With V trimmed by 6 bases and J by 6 bases, 9 bases remained unmatched. The CDR3 length is 16 residues. From germline, CDR1 is MDHEN and CDR2 SYDVKM. CDR3 sequence: CASSAGTSGMMDTQYF. The CDR3 coding sequence is TGTGCCAGCAGCGCCGGGACTAGCGGGATGATGGATACGCAGTATTTT.

This chain uses TRBV19 with TRBJ1-3; TRBD1 is a possible D gene (6 bases). In germline, CDR1 is LNHDA, CDR2 SQIVND (reference sequence). The CDR3 consists of 16 residues. Deletions cut 9 bases from V and 0 bases from J, with 18 bases between. The CDR3 bases are TGTGCCAGCAAGAACAGGGCCCTTGACTCTGGAAACACCATATATTTT. This translates into CASKNRALDSGNTIYF.

The CDR3 DNA follows: TGTGCCAGCAGCCCTTCGCGGGAGATCCCCTACGAGCAGTACTTC. This translates into CASSPSREIPYEQYF. The chain employs TRBV4-2 and TRBJ2-7; 7 nucleotides match TRBD2. The V gene end was trimmed by 4 bases and the J gene end by 2 bases; junction bases not matched to a gene: 8. Per the germline V gene, CDR1 is LGHNA and CDR2 is YNFKEQ. This CDR3 region has 15 residues.

The J gene is TRBJ2-1, the V gene TRBV3-1 (or the pseudogene TRBV3-2), with TRBD1 identical over 9 bases. V dropped 1 base and J dropped 5; count of bases not matched to a gene: 12. This CDR3 contains 18 residues. Germline CDR1 LGHDT, CDR2 YNNKEL (reference sequence). Written as DNA, the CDR3 is TGTGCCAGCAGCCAAGTGGCACCCGGGACAGGGCGGAACAATGAGCAGTTCTTC. It encodes CASSQVAPGTGRNNEQFF.

The gene calls are TRBV6-1 and TRBJ1-1; unclear D gene. The CDR3 runs to 14 residues. Germline loops: CDR1 MNHNS, CDR2 SASEGT. V gave up 3 bases and J gave up 0 bases, with 8 bases separating them. DNA for the CDR3: TGTGCCAGCAGTGACAGCGGGTTGAACACTGAAGCTTTCTTT. Translated: CASSDSGLNTEAFF.

This clone was counted between two and nine times. The J gene is TRBJ2-7, the V gene TRBV6-1; D might be TRBD2 (6 bases). CDR3 length: 16 residues. The V gene lost 0 bases and the J gene lost 1 base, with 13 bases spanning the gap. The germline gives CDR1 MNHNS, CDR2 SASEGT. Here the CDR3 reads CASSEALTGSSYEQYF. The CDR3 coding sequence is TGTGCCAGCAGTGAAGCGCTTACCGGGAGTTCCTACGAGCAGTACTTC.

The DNA for the CDR3 is TGTGCCAGCAGCTCGAGACAGGGGAGCAATCAGCCCCAGCATTTT. Translating gives CASSSRQGSNQPQHF. V usage is TRBV4-2 and J usage is TRBJ1-5; TRBD1 matches at 8 bases. The CDR3 totals 15 residues. V gave up 5 bases and J gave up 1 base; unmatched junction bases: 4. Germline loops: CDR1 LGHNA, CDR2 YNFKEQ.